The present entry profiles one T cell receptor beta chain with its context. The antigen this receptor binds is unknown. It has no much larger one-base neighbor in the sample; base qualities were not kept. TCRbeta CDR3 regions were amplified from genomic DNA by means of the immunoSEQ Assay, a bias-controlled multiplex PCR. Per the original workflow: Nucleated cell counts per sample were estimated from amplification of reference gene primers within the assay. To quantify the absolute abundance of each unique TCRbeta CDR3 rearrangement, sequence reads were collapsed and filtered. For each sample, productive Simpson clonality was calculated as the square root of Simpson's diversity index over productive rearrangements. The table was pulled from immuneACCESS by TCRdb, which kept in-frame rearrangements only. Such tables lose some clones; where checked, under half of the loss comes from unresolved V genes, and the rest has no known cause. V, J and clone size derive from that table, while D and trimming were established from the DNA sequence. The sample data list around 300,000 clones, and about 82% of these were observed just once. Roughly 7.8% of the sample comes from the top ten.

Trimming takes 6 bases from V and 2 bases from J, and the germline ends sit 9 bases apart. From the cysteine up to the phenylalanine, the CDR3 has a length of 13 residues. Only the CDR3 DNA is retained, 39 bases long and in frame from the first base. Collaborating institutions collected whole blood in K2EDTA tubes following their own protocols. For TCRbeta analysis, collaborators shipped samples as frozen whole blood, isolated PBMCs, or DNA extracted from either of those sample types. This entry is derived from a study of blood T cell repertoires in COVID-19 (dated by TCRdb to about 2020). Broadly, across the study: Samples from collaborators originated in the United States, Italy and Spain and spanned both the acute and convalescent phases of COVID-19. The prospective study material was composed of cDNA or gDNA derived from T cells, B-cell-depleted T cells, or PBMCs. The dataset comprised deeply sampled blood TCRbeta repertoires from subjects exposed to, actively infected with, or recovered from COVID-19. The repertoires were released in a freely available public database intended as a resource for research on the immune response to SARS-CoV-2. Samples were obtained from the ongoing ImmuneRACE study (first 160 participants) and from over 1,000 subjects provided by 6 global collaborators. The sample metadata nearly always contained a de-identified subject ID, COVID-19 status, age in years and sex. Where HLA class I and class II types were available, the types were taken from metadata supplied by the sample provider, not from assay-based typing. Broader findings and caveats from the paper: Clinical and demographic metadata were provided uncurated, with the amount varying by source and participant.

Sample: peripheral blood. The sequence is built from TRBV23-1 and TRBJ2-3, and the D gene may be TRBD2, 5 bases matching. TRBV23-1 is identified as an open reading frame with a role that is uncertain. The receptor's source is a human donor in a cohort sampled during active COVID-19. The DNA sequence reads TGCGCCAGCAGCCCGGGGAACACAGATACGCAGTATTTT. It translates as CASSPGNTDTQYF.